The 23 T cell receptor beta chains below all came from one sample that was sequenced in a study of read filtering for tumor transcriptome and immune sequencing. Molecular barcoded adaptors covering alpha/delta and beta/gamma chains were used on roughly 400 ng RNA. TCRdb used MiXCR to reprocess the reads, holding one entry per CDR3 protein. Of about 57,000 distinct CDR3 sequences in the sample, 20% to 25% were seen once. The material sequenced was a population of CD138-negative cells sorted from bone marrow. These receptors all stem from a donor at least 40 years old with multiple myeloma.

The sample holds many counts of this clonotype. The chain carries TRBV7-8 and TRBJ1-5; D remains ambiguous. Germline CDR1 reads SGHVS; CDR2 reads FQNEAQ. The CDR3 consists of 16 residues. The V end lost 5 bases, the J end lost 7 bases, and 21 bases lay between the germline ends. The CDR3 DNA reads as TGTGCCAGCAGCCTAACGAGGGTACGTCCTCGGCAGCCCCAGCATTTT. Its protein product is CASSLTRVRPRQPQHF.

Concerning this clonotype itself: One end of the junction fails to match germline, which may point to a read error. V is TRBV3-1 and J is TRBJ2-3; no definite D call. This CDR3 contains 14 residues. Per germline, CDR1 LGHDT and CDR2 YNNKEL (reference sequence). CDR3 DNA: TGTGTCAGCAGCCAAGTCGTATATGGAGATACGCAGTATTTT. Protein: CVSSQVVYGDTQYF.

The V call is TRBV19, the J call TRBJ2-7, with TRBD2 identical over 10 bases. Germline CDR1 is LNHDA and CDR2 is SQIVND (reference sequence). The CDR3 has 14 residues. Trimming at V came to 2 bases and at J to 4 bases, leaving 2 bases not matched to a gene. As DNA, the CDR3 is TGTGCCAGTAGTATACTAGCGGGAGTTTACGAGCAGTACTTC. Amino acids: CASSILAGVYEQYF.

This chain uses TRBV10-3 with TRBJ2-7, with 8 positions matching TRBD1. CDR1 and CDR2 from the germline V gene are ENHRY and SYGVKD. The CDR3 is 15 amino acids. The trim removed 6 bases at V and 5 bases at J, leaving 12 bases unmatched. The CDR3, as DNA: TGTGCCATCAGCCCAGGGGGCGGCGGTCCGGACGAGCAGTACTTC. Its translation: CAISPGGGGPDEQYF.

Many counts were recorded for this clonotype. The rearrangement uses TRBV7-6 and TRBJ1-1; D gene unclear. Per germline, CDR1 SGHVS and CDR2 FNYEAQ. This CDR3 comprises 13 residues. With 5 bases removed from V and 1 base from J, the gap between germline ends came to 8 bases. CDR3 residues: CASSVTGNTEAFF. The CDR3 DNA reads TGTGCCAGCAGCGTGACGGGGAACACTGAAGCTTTCTTT.

CDR3 protein: CSASPDDRVGHEQYF. CDR3 DNA sequence: TGCAGTGCTAGCCCTGACGACAGGGTTGGCCACGAGCAGTACTTC. The V call is TRBV20-1, the J call TRBJ2-7; TRBD1 agrees at 7 bases. Germline lookup yields CDR1 DFQATT and CDR2 SNEGSKA (reference sequence). CDR3 length equals 15 residues. J lost 5 bases, V lost 3 bases, and 13 bases had no gene match.

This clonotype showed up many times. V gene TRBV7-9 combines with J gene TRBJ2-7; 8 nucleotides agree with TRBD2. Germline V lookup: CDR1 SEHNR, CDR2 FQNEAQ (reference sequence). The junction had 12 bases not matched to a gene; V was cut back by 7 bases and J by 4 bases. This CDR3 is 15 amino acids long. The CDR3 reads CASTPPAGGTYEQYF. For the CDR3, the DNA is TGTGCCAGCACCCCGCCTGCGGGGGGTACTTACGAGCAGTACTTC.

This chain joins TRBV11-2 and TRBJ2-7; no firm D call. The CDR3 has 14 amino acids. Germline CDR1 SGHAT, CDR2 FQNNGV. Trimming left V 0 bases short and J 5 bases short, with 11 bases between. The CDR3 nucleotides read TGTGCCAGCAGCTTAGAACCCCAAACGGACGAGCAGTACTTC. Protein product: CASSLEPQTDEQYF.

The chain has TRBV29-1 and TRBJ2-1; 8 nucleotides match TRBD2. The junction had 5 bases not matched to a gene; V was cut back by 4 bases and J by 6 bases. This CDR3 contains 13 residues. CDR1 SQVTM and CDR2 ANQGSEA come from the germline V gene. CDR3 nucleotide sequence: TGCAGCGTTGTGGGACTAGTCTTCAATGAGCAGTTCTTC. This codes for CSVVGLVFNEQFF.

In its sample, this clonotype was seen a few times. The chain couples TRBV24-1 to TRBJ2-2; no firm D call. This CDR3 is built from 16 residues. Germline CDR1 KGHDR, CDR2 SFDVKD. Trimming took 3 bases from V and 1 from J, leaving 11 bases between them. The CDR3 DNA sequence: TGTGCCACCAGTGATCGACGGATGATGAACACCGGGGAGCTGTTTTTT. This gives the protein CATSDRRMMNTGELFF.

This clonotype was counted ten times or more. The chain's CDR3 is CATSDIGGSGGYEQYF. In DNA form, the CDR3 reads TGTGCCACCAGTGATATTGGGGGGTCCGGAGGCTACGAGCAGTACTTC. The V and J genes are TRBV24-1 and TRBJ2-7, with a tentative D call TRBD2 (6 bases). The length of the CDR3 is 16 residues. Per the germline V gene, CDR1 is KGHDR and CDR2 is SFDVKD. The V gene lost 3 bases and the J gene lost 3 bases, with 17 bases spanning the gap.

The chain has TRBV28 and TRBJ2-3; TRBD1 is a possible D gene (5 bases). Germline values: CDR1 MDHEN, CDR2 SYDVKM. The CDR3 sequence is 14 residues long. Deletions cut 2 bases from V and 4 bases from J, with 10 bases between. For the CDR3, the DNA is TGTGCCAGCAGTTTAATCGGCAGGGCAGATACGCAGTATTTT. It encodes CASSLIGRADTQYF.

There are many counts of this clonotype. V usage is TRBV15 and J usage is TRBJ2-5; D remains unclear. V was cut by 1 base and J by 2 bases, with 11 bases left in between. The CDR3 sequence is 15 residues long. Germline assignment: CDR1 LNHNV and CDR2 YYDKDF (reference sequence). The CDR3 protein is CATSRGQGDQETQYF. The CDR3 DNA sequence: TGTGCCACCAGCAGAGGGCAAGGAGATCAAGAGACCCAGTACTTC.

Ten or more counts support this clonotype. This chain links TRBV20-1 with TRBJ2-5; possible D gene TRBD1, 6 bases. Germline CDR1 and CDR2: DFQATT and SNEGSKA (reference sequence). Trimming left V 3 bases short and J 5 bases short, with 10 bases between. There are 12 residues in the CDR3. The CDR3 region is CSASGGGETQYF. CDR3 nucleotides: TGCAGTGCTAGTGGGGGCGGGGAGACCCAGTACTTC.

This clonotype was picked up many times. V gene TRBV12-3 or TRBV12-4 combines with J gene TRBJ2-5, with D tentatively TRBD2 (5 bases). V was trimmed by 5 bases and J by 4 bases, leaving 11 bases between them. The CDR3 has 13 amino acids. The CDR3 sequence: CASSQLAGETQYF. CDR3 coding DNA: TGTGCCAGCAGTCAGTTGGCGGGAGAGACCCAGTACTTC.

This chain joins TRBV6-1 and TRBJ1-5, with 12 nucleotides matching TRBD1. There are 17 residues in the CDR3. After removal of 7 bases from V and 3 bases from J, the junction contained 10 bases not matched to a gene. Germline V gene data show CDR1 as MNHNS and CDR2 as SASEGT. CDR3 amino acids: CASTAYGDRGHNQPQHF. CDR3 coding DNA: TGTGCCAGCACCGCCTACGGGGACAGGGGGCACAATCAGCCCCAGCATTTT.

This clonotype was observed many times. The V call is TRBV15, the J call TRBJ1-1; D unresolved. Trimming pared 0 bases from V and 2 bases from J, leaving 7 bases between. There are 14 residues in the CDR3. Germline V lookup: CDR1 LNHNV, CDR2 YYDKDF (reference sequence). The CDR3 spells CATSRDFPNTEAFF. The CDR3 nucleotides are TGTGCCACCAGCAGAGATTTTCCAAACACTGAAGCTTTCTTT.

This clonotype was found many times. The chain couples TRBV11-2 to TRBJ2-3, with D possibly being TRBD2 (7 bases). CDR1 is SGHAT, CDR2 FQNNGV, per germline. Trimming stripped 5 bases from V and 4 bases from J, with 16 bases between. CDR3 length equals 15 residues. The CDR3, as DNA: TGTGCCAGCAGCGTAAGGGGGGGCGCGTCAGATACGCAGTATTTT. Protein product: CASSVRGGASDTQYF. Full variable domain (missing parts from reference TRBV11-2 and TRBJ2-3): EAGVAQSPRYKIIEKRQSVAFWCNPISGHATLYWYQQILGQGPKLLIQFQNNGVVDDSQLPKDRFSAERLKGVDSTLKIQPAKLEDSAVYLCASSVRGGASDTQYFGPGTRLTVL.

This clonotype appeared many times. In DNA form, the CDR3 reads TGTGCCACCAGTGGGCAGACTAGCACAGATACGCAGTATTTT. Its translation: CATSGQTSTDTQYF. This chain connects TRBV24-1 to TRBJ2-3; D not resolved. From germline, CDR1 is KGHDR and CDR2 SFDVKD. CDR3 size: 14 residues. Trimming pared 5 bases from V and 0 bases from J, leaving 8 bases between.

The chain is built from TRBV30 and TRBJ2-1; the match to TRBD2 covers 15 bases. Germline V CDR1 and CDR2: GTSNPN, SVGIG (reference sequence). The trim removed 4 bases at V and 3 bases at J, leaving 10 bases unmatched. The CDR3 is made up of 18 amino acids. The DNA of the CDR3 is TGTGCCTGGACCTCTAGGACTAGCGGGAGGGATATCTACAATGAGCAGTTCTTC. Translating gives CAWTSRTSGRDIYNEQFF.

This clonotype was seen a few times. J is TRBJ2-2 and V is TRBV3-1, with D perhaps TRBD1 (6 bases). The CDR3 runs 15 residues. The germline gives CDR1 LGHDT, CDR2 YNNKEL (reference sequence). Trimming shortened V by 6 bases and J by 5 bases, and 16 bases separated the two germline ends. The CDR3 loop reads CASREVGAGTGELFF. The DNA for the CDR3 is TGTGCCAGCAGGGAAGTGGGGGCCGGGACCGGGGAGCTGTTTTTT.

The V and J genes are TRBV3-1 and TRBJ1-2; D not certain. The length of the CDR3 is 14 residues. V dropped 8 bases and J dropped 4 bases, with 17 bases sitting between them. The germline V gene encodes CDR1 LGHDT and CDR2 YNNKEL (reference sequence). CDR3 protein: CASGGRGYGYGYTF. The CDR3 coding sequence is TGTGCCAGCGGCGGCAGAGGATACGGCTATGGCTACACCTTC.

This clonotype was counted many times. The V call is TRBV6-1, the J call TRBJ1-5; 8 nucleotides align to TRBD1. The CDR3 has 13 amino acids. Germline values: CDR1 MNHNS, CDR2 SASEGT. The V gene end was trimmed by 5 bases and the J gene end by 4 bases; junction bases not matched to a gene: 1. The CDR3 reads CASSWDRNQPQHF. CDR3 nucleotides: TGTGCCAGCAGTTGGGACAGGAATCAGCCCCAGCATTTT.